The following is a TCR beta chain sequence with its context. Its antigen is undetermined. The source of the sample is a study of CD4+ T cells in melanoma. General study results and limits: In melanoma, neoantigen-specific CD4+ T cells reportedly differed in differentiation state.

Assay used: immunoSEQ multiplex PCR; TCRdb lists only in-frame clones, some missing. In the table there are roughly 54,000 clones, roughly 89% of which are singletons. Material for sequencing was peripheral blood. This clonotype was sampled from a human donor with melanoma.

The CDR3 region is CASREASGTGELFF. CDR3 coding DNA: TGTGCCAGCAGGGAGGCCTCGGGCACCGGGGAGCTGTTTTTT. The J gene is TRBJ2-2, the V gene TRBV6-1, with D perhaps TRBD2 (5 bases). Trimming removed 6 bases at V and 4 bases at J, with 12 bases between. The CDR3 has 14 amino acids. From germline, CDR1 is MNHNS and CDR2 SASEGT.